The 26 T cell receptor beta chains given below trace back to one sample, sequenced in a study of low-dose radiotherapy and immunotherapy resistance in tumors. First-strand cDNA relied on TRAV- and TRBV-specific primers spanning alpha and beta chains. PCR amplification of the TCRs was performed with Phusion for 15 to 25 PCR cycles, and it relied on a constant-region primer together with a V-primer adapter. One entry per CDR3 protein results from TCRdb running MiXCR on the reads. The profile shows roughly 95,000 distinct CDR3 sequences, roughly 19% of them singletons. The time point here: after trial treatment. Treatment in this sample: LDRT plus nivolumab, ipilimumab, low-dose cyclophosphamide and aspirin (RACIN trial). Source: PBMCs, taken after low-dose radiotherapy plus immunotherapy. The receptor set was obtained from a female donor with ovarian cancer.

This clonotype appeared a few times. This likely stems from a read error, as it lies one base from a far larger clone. Written as DNA, the CDR3 is TGTGCCAGTGGGCGGGAGGGCTCGCGCAATGAGCAGTACTTC. Amino acid sequence: CASGREGSRNEQYF. This chain connects TRBV6-2 or TRBV6-3 to TRBJ2-7; 9 bases agree with TRBD2. V lost 9 bases to trimming and J lost 7 bases; unmatched junction nucleotides: 13. The CDR3 totals 14 residues. Germline V CDR1 and CDR2: MNHEY, SVGEGT.

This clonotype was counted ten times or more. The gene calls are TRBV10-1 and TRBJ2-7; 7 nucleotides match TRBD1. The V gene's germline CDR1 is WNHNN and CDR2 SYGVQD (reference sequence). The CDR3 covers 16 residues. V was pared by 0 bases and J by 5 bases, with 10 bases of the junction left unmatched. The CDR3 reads CASSESIQTGRNEQYF. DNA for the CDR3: TGCGCCAGCAGTGAGTCAATCCAGACAGGGCGGAACGAGCAGTACTTC.

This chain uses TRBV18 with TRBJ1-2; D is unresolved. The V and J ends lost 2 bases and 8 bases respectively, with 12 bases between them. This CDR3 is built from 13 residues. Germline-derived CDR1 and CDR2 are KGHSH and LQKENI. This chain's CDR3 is CASSPREEGGYTF. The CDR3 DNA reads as TGTGCCAGCTCACCAAGGGAGGAAGGCGGCTACACCTTC.

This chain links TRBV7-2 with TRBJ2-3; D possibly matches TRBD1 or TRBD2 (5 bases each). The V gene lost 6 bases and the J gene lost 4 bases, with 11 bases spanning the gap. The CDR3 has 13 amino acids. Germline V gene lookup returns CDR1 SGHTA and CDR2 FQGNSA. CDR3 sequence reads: CASRRGRPDTQYF. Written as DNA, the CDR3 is TGTGCCAGCAGGAGGGGCCGTCCAGATACGCAGTATTTT.

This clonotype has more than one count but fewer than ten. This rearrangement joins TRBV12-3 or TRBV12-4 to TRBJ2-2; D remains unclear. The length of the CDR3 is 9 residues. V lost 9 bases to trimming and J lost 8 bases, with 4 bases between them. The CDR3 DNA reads TGTGCCAGGGGAGGGGAGCTGTTTTTT. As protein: CARGGELFF.

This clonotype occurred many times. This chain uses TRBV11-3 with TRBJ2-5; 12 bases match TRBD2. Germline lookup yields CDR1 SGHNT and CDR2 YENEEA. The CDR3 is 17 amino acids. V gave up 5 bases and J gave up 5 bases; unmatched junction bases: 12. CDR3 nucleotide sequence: TGTGCCAGCAGCGAAGCGCGGCTAGCGGGAGGGCTGGAGACCCAGTACTTC. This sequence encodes CASSEARLAGGLETQYF.

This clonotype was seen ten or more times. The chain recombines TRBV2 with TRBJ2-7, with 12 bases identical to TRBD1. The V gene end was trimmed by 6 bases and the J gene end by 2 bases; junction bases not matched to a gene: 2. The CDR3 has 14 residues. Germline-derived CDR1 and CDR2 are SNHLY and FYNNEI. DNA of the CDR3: TGTGCCAGCAGAGGGACAGGGGGCACCTACGAGCAGTACTTC. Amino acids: CASRGTGGTYEQYF.

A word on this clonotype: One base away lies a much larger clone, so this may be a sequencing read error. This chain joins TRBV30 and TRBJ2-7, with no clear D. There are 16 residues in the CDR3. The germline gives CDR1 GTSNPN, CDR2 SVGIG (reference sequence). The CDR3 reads CALSVPRATSKYEQYF. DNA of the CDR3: TGTGCCTTGAGTGTACCTCGGGCTACATCCAAATACGAGCAGTACTTC.

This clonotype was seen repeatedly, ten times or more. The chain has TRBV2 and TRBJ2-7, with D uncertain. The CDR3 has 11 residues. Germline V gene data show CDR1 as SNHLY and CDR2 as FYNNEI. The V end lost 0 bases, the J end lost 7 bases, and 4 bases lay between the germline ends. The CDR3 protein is CASSEASEQYF. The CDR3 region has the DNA TGTGCCAGCAGTGAAGCGTCTGAGCAGTACTTC. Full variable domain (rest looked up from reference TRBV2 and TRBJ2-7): EPEVTQTPSHQVTQMGQEVILRCVPISNHLYFYWYRQILGQKVEFLVSFYNNEISEKSEIFDDQFSVERPDGSNFTLKIRSTKLEDSAMYFCASSEASEQYFGPGTRLTVT.

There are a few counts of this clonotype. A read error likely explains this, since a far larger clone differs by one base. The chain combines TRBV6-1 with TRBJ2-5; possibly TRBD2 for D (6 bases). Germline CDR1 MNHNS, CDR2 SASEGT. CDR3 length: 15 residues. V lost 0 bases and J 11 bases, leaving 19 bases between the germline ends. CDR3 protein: CASSEAGAGPMGQYF. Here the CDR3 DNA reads TGTGCCAGCAGTGAAGCTGGAGCGGGTCCTATGGGGCAGTACTTC.

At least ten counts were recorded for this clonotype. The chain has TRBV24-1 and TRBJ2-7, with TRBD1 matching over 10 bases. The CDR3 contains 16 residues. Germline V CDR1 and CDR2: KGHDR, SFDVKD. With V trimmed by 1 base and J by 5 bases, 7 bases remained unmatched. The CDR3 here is CATSDFSGTGAHEQYF. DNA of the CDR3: TGTGCCACCAGTGATTTTTCGGGGACAGGGGCCCACGAGCAGTACTTC.

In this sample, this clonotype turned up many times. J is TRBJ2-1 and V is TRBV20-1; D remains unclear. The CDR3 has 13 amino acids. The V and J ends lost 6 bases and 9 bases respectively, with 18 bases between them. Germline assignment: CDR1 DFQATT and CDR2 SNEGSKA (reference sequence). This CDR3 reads CSATGHLQPEQFF. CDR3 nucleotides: TGCAGTGCCACGGGCCACCTTCAGCCTGAGCAGTTCTTC.

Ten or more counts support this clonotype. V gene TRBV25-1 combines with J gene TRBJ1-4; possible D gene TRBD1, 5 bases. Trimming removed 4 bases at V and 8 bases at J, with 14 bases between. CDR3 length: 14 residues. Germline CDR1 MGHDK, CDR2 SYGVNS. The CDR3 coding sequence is TGTGCCAGCAGTGTCGGGCAGGGAGGCGAAAAACTGTTTTTT. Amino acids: CASSVGQGGEKLFF.

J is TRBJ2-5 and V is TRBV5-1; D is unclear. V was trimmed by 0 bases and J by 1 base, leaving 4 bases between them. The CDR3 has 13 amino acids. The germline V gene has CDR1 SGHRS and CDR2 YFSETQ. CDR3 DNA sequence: TGCGCCAGCAGCTTGGTCCCCCAAGAGACCCAGTACTTC. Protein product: CASSLVPQETQYF.

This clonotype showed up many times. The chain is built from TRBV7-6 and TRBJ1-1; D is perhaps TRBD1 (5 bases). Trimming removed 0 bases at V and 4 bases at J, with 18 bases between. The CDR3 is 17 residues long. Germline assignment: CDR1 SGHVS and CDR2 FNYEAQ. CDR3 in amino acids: CASSLAGRLGVVTEAFF. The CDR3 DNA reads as TGTGCCAGCAGCTTAGCGGGACGTTTGGGAGTGGTCACTGAAGCTTTCTTT.

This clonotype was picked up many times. The CDR3 nucleotides read TGTGCCACCGAAGGGAGCTATGGCTACACCTTC. It is translated as CATEGSYGYTF. The chain joins TRBV24-1 to TRBJ1-2; D gene uncertain. The CDR3 totals 11 residues. Germline CDR1 is KGHDR and CDR2 is SFDVKD. The germline V and J ends were trimmed by 9 bases and 4 bases, with 8 bases remaining between them.

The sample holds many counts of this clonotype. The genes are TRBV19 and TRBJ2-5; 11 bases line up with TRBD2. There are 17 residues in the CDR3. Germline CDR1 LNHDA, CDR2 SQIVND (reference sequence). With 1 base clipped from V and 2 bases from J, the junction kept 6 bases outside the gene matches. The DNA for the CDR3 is TGTGCCAGTAGTATAGCTGGGACTAGCGGACCTCAAGAGACCCAGTACTTC. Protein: CASSIAGTSGPQETQYF.

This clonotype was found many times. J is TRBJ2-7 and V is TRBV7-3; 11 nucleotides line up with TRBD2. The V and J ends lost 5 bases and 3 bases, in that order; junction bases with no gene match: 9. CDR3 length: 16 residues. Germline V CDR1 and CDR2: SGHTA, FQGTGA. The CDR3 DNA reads TGTGCCAGCAGCGCCGGGGGACTAGCGGAACTCTACGAGCAGTACTTC. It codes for CASSAGGLAELYEQYF. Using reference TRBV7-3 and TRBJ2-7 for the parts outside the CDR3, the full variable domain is GAGVSQTPSNKVTEKGKYVELRCDPISGHTALYWYRQSLGQGPEFLIYFQGTGAADDSGLPNDRFFAVRPEGSVSTLKIQRTERGDSAVYLCASSAGGLAELYEQYFGPGTRLTVT.

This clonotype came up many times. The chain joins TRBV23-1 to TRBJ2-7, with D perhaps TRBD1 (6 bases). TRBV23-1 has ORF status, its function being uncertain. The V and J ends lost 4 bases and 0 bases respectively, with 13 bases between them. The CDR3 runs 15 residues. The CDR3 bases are TGCGCCAGCAGTCCGCTTACAGGGAGCTCCTACGAGCAGTACTTC. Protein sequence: CASSPLTGSSYEQYF.

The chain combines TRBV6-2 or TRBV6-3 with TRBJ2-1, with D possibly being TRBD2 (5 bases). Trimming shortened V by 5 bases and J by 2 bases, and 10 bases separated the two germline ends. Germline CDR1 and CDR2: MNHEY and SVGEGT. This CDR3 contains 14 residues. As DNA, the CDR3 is TGTGCCAGCAGTAGCGGAATTACCTACAATGAGCAGTTCTTC. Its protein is CASSSGITYNEQFF.

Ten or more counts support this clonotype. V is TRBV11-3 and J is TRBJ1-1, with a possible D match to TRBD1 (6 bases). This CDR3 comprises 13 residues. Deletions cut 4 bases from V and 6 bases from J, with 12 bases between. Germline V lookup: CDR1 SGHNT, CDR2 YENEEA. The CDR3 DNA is TGTGCCAGCAGCTATCAGGGGTGGGCTGAAGCTTTCTTT. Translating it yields CASSYQGWAEAFF.

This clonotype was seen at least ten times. The CDR3 DNA is TGTGCCAGCAGCTTTTCGACAGGGAGCAATCAGCCCCAGCATTTT. Protein sequence: CASSFSTGSNQPQHF. The J gene is TRBJ1-5, the V gene TRBV7-8; 7 bases fit TRBD1. CDR3 length: 15 residues. V shed 3 bases, J shed 1 base, and the junction held 3 bases outside the gene matches. CDR1 is SGHVS and CDR2 is FQNEAQ in the germline V gene.

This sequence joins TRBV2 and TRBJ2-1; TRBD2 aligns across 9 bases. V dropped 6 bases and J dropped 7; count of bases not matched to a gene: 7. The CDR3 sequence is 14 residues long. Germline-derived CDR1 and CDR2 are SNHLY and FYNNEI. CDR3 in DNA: TGTGCCAGCAGGTTAGCGGGAGTGGGAAATGAGCAGTTCTTC. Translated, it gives CASRLAGVGNEQFF.

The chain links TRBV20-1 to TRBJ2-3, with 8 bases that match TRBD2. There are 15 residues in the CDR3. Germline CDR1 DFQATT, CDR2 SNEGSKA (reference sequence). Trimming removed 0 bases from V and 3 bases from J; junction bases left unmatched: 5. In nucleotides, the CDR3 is TGCAGTGCTAGAGACGGGACTAGGGGAACAGATACGCAGTATTTT. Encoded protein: CSARDGTRGTDTQYF.

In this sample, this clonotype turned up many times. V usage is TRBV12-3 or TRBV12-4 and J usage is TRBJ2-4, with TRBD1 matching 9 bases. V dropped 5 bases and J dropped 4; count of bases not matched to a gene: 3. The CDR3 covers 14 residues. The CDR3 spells CASSPGQGKNIQYF. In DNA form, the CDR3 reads TGTGCCAGCAGTCCAGGACAGGGGAAAAACATTCAGTACTTC.

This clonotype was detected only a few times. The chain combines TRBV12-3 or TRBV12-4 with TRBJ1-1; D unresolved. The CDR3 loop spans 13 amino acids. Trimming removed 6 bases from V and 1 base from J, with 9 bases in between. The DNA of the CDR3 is TGTGCCAGCAGGAGTCAGGCGAACACTGAAGCTTTCTTT. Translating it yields CASRSQANTEAFF.